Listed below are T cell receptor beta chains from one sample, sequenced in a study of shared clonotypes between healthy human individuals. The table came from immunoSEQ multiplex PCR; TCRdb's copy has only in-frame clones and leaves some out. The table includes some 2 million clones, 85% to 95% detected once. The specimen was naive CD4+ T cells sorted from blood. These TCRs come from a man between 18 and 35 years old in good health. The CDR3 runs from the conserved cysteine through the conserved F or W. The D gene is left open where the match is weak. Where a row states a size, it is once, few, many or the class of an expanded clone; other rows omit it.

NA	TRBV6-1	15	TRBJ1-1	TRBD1	TGTGCCAGCAGATCAGGGGGCACCATGAACACTGAAGCTTTCTTT	CASRSGGTMNTEAFF
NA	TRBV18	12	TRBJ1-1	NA	TGTGCCAGCTCACCATCTTTCACTGAAGCTTTCTTT	CASSPSFTEAFF
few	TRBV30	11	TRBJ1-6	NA	TGTGCCTGGAGTGAGGATTCACCCCTCCACTTT	CAWSEDSPLHF
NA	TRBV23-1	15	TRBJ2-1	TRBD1	TGCGCCAGCAGTCTCGGACAGGGGGCGGACAATGAGCAGTTCTTC	CASSLGQGADNEQFF
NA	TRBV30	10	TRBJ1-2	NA	TGTGCCTGGGGAGAAGTGGGCTACACCTTC	CAWGEVGYTF
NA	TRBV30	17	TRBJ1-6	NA	TGTGCCTGGAGGCGGGACAAAATGAGCTCCTATAATTCACCCCTCCACTTT	CAWRRDKMSSYNSPLHF
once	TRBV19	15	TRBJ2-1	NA	TGTGCCAGTAGTATCCAGCAGAGCTCCTACAATGAGCAGTTCTTC	CASSIQQSSYNEQFF
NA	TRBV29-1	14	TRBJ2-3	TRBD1	TGCAGCGCCTTCCCTCGGGACAGGGCAGATACGCAGTATTTT	CSAFPRDRADTQYF
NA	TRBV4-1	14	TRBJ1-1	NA	TGCGCCAGCAGGTACGGACTGAAGAACACTGAAGCTTTCTTT	CASRYGLKNTEAFF
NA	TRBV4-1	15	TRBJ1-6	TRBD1	TGCGCCAGCAGCCAAGGGACAGGGGGAAATTCACCCCTCCACTTT	CASSQGTGGNSPLHF
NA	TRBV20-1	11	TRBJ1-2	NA	TGCAGTGTTCAGGAAAACTATGGCTACACCTTC	CSVQENYGYTF
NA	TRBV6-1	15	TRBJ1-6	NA	TGTGCCAGCAGTGGGACCGGGACTTACCCACCACCCCTCCACTTT	CASSGTGTYPPPLHF
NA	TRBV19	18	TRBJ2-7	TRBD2	TGTGCCAGTAGTATGTGGTACGTAACGGGAGGGTATCCCTTGGAGCAGTACTTC	CASSMWYVTGGYPLEQYF
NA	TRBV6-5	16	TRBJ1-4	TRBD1	TGTGCCAGCAGTTACGCCCGACAGGGTTGGAGTGAAAAACTGTTTTTT	CASSYARQGWSEKLFF
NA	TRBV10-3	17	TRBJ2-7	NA	TGTGCCATCAGTGAGTCTCCAAGGGATGTCGGAACCTACGAGCAGTACTTC	CAISESPRDVGTYEQYF
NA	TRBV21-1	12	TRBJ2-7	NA	TGTGCCAGCAGCAAAGCTTCCCACGAGCAGTACTTC	CASSKASHEQYF
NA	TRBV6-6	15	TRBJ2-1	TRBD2	TGTGCCAGCAGTTACTCTGGACTAGCGGGAGCCGGGAGGGTCTTC	CASSYSGLAGAGRVF
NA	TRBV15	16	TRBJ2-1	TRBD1	TGTGCCACCAGCAGAAGATCAGGGGGCCTCCTCGATGAGCAGTTCTTC	CATSRRSGGLLDEQFF
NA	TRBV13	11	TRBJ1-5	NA	TGTGCCAGCAGCTTAGCGGGGGCCCAGCATTTT	CASSLAGAQHF
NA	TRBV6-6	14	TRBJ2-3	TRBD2	TGTGCCAGCAGTTACTCGACTAGCGTAGATACGCAGTATTTT	CASSYSTSVDTQYF
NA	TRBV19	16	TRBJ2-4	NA	TGTGCCAGTAGTAAGGATGCTGGGGCTAGCGTTAACATTCAGTACTTC	CASSKDAGASVNIQYF
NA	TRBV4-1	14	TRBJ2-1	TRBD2	TGCGCCAGCAGCCAATTTCCTAGCGGGCATGAGCAGTTCTTC	CASSQFPSGHEQFF
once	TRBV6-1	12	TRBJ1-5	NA	TGTGCCAGCAGTGACAGGGTACAGCCCCAGCATTTT	CASSDRVQPQHF
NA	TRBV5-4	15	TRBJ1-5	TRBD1	TGTGCCAGCAGCCCGGGGACAGGGGGCGATCAGCCCCAGCATTTT	CASSPGTGGDQPQHF
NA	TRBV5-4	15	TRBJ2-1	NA	TGTGCCAGCAGCTTGTCTAGCGACAGATACAATGAGCAGTTCTTC	CASSLSSDRYNEQFF
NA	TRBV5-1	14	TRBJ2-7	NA	TGCGCCAGCAGCTTAACGGCGGGGAACTACGAGCAGTACTTC	CASSLTAGNYEQYF
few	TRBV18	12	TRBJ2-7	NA	TGTGCCAGCTCACCAGAACCCTACGAGCAGTACTTC	CASSPEPYEQYF
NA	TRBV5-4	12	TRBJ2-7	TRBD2	TGTGCCAGCAGCTCCCTAGCGGCCGAGCAGTACTTC	CASSSLAAEQYF
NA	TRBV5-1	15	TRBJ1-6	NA	TGCGCCAGCAGCTTGGCTAGGACCAGAAGCTCACCCCTCCACTTT	CASSLARTRSSPLHF
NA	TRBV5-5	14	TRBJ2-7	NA	TGTGCCAGCAGGCCGTACGACAGTTCCCACGAGCAGTACTTC	CASRPYDSSHEQYF
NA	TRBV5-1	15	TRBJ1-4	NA	TGCGCCAGCAGCTTGGCCGACCTCCGGGGTGAAAAACTGTTTTTT	CASSLADLRGEKLFF
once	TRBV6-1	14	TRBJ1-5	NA	TGTGCCAGCAGTCCCGCGGGGAACAATCAGCCCCAGCATTTT	CASSPAGNNQPQHF
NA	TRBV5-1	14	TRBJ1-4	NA	TGCGCCAGCTCCTCCCCGGGACGCGGGGAAAAACTGTTTTTT	CASSSPGRGEKLFF
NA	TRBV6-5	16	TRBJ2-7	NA	TGTGCCAGCAGTTACTCTCACAGGTTAAGCTCCTACGAGCAGTACTTC	CASSYSHRLSSYEQYF
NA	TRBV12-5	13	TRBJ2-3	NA	TGTGCTAGTGAACTGTCCGGGGGAGGTACGCAGTATTTT	CASELSGGGTQYF
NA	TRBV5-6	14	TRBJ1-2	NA	TGTGCCAGCAGCTTGCATTTAGTTAACTATGGCTACACCTTC	CASSLHLVNYGYTF
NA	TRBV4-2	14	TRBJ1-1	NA	TGTGCCAGCAGCCAAGAACGCTGGAACACTGAAGCTTTCTTT	CASSQERWNTEAFF
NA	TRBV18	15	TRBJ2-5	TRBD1	TGTGCCAGCTCACCAAAACAGGGGGCGCGGGAGACCCAGTACTTC	CASSPKQGARETQYF
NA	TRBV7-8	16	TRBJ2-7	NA	TGTGCCAGCAGCCTTAAAACCGGGACCCCCTACTACGAGCAGTACTTC	CASSLKTGTPYYEQYF
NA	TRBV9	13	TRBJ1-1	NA	TGTGCCAGCAGCGCCCAGGGGAACACTGAAGCTTTCTTT	CASSAQGNTEAFF
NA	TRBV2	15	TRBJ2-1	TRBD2	TGTGCCAGCCACCGGCCTTGGGGGGGTTACAATGAGCAGTTCTTC	CASHRPWGGYNEQFF
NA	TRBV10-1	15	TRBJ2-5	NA	TGCGCCAGCAGTGAGTCCACAGGGCGCGCTGAGACCCAGTACTTC	CASSESTGRAETQYF
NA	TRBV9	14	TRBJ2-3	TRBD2	TGTGCCAGCAGCGGGACTAGTAGCACAGATACGCAGTATTTT	CASSGTSSTDTQYF
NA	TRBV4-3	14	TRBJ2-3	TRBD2	TGCGCCAGCAGCCAACAAGCGGGGCCAGATACGCAGTATTTT	CASSQQAGPDTQYF